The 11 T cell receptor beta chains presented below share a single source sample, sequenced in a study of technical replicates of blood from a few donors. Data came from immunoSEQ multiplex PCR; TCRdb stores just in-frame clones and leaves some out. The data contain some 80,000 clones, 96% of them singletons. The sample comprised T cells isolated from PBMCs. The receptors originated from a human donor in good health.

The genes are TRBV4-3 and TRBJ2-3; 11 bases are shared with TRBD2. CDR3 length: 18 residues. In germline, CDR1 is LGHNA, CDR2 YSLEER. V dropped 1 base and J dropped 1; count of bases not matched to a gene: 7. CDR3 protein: CASSQVTAGLAGTDTQYF. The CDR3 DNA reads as TGCGCCAGCAGCCAAGTTACCGCGGGACTAGCGGGCACAGATACGCAGTATTTT.

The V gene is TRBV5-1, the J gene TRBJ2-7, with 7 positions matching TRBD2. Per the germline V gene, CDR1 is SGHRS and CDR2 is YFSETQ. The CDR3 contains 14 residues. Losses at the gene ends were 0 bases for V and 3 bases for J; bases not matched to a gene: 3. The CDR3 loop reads CASSLGLASYEQYF. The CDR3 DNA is TGCGCCAGCAGCTTGGGACTAGCTAGCTACGAGCAGTACTTC.

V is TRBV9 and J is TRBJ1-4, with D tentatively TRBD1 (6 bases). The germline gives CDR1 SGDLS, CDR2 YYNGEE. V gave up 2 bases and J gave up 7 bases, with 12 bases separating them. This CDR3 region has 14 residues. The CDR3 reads CASSVSGGSEKLFF. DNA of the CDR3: TGTGCCAGCAGCGTTTCGGGGGGCAGTGAAAAACTGTTTTTT.

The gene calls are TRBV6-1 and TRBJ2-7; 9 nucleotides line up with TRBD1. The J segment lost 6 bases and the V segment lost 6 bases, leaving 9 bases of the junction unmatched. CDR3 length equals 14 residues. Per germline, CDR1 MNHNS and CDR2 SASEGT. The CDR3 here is CASSLGQGLSEQYF. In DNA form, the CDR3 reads TGTGCCAGCAGCTTGGGACAGGGACTTAGCGAGCAGTACTTC.

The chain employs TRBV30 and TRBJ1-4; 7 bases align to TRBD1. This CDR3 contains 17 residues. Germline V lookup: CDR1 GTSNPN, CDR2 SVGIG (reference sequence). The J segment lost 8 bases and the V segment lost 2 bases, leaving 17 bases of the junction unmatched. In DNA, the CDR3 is TGTGCCTGGAGTAATAGGGACGGTGGGACAGCCGGAGAAAAACTGTTTTTT. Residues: CAWSNRDGGTAGEKLFF.

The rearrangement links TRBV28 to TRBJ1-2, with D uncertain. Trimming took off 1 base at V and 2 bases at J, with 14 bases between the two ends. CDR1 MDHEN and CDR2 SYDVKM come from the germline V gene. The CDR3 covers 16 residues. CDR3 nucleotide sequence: TGTGCCAGCAGTTTATCCGATCCCGGGATCAACTATGGCTACACCTTC. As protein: CASSLSDPGINYGYTF.

CDR3 bases: TGTGCCAGCAGCTGGCCGGGAGTCAAGTTCTTC. Amino acid sequence: CASSWPGVKFF. This chain joins TRBV21-1 and TRBJ2-1; the table's D gene call, TRBD2, was not cross checked with the DNA. TRBV21-1 is labeled a pseudogene. CDR3 length equals 11 residues.

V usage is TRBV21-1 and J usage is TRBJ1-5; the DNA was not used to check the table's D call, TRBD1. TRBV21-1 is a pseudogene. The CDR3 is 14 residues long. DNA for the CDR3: TGTGCCAGCAGCAAAACAGGGACGTGGCAGCCCCAGCATTTT. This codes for CASSKTGTWQPQHF.

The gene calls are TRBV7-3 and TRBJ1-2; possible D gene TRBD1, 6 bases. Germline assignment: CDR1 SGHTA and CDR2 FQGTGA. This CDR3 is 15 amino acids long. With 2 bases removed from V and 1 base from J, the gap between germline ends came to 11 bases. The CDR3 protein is CASSLQGGGNYGYTF. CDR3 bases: TGTGCCAGCAGCTTACAGGGAGGGGGTAACTATGGCTACACCTTC.

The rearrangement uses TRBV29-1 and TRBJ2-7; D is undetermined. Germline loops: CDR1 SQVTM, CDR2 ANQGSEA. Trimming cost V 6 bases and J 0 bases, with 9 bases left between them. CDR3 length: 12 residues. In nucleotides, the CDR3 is TGCAGCGTCTTACACGACTCCTACGAGCAGTACTTC. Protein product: CSVLHDSYEQYF.

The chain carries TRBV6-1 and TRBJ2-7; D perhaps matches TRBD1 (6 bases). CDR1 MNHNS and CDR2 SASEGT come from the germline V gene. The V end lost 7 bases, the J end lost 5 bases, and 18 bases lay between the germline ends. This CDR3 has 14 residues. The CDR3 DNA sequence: TGTGCCAGCATGAAACTACAGGGTCGGCACGAGCAGTACTTC. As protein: CASMKLQGRHEQYF.